The entry below describes one TCR beta chain. Its matching antigen is unknown. With 2 bases removed from V and 4 bases from J, the gap between germline ends came to 8 bases. The CDR3 totals 13 residues. Germline V gene data show CDR1 as SGHNT and CDR2 as YYREEE (reference sequence). The sample comes from a study of STAT3 mutations in large granular lymphocyte leukemia. Overall study results and limits: Every T-LGLL patient had at least one immunodominant TCRbeta clonotype. TCR clonotype switching after therapy occurred in about 30% of the 18 patients.

Generated by immunoSEQ multiplex PCR, the TCRdb table keeps only in-frame clones and is missing some. Of tens of thousands of clones listed, more than 75% were seen once; the top ten hold about 12%. The chain joins TRBV5-4 to TRBJ2-3; tentatively, D is TRBD2 (5 bases). Specimen: peripheral blood mononuclear cells. This clonotype was obtained from a man aged 60 to 75 with T-cell large granular lymphocyte leukemia. Some clones in this sample may be carry-over from other donors' samples. CDR3 residues: CASSFAGPDTQYF. The CDR3 region has the DNA TGTGCCAGCAGCTTTGCGGGTCCAGATACGCAGTATTTT.